This T cell receptor (beta chain) was documented in a study of T cells in Graves' hyperthyroidism and ophthalmopathy. Study outcomes and limitations: A 13 V-J signature model discriminated ophthalmopathy versus stable hyperthyroidism.

Each diagnosis was grounded in clinical symptoms, serum thyroxine and TRAb, thyroid ultrasound, and orbital computed tomography. There are 14 residues in the CDR3. V lost 4 bases, J lost 2 bases, and 5 bases stayed unmatched. The V gene's germline CDR1 is SGHKS and CDR2 YYEKEE (reference sequence). There are many counts of this clonotype. Antigen: not known. TCR beta CDR3 region amplification was performed from RNA transcripts. HTBI primers were used for first-round RT-PCR of the TCR CDR3. TCRdb re-analysed the multiplex PCR reads in MiXCR, keeping a single row per CDR3 protein. The sample shows 600,000 to 650,000 distinct CDR3 sequences, 15% to 20% of them seen only once.

The specimen sequenced was blood. The rearrangement links TRBV5-5 to TRBJ2-7; 8 nucleotides agree with TRBD2. The receptor was isolated from a woman under 40 with Graves' hyperthyroidism. The CDR3, as DNA: TGTGCCAGCAGCACTAGCGGCCCCACCTACGAGCAGTACTTC. It translates to CASSTSGPTYEQYF.